The 30 T cell receptor beta chains listed next were all sequenced from one sample in a study of radiation and T cells in renal cell carcinoma. Clones were read by immunoSEQ multiplex PCR, and TCRdb kept only the in-frame ones, dropping some. The sample contains 40,000 to 50,000 clones, about 82% of which appear only once. The time point denotes: blood 4 weeks post-SBRT, at nephrectomy. Regarding treatment: 15 Gy SBRT to primary tumor, nephrectomy 4 weeks later. Sequenced here: blood, sampled from a patient whose treatment included radiotherapy and nephrectomy. The source is an older woman with renal cell carcinoma.

CDR3 DNA: TGTGCCAGCAGTGAAAGGAGTTTGGGGATCGTTAGCAATCAGCCCCAGCATTTT. Translation: CASSERSLGIVSNQPQHF. This chain links TRBV6-1 with TRBJ1-5, with D unresolved. Trimming took 2 bases from V and 0 from J, leaving 17 bases between them. The germline gives CDR1 MNHNS, CDR2 SASEGT. The CDR3 contains 18 residues.

The V call is TRBV15, the J call TRBJ2-2; D is ambiguous. V was pared by 0 bases and J by 2 bases, with 4 bases between. This CDR3 spans 14 amino acids. Germline loops: CDR1 LNHNV, CDR2 YYDKDF (reference sequence). The CDR3 is CATSRDTNTGELFF. CDR3 coding DNA: TGTGCCACCAGCAGAGATACAAACACCGGGGAGCTGTTTTTT.

This clone showed up just once. The CDR3 DNA sequence: TGTGCCAGTAAACCCGCGACTAGCACAGATACGCAGTATTTT. It translates to CASKPATSTDTQYF. The chain couples TRBV6-6 to TRBJ2-3; no clear D gene. CDR1 and CDR2 from the germline V gene are MNHNY and SVGAGI (reference sequence). The CDR3 has 14 amino acids. Trimming pared 9 bases from V and 0 bases from J, leaving 13 bases between.

This clone has just one count. The chain joins TRBV18 to TRBJ2-5; D gene unclear. Trimming took off 2 bases at V and 4 bases at J, with 5 bases between the two ends. CDR3 length: 12 residues. Germline V gene lookup returns CDR1 KGHSH and CDR2 LQKENI. As DNA, the CDR3 is TGTGCCAGCTCACCATCCCCAGAGACCCAGTACTTC. Protein sequence: CASSPSPETQYF.

The V and J genes are TRBV7-6 and TRBJ1-1; the D is unclear. In germline, CDR1 is SGHVS, CDR2 FNYEAQ. V lost 5 bases, J lost 1 base, and 8 bases lay in between. The CDR3 spans 13 residues. CDR3 amino acids: CASSADTNTEAFF. In DNA, the CDR3 is TGTGCCAGCAGCGCCGACACGAACACTGAAGCTTTCTTT.

This clone has a single count. V usage is TRBV6-5 and J usage is TRBJ1-5; D gene uncertain. V was trimmed by 6 bases and J by 3 bases, leaving 9 bases between them. Germline V gene lookup returns CDR1 MNHEY and CDR2 SVGAGI. The CDR3 is made up of 13 amino acids. CDR3 protein: CASRNHPNQPQHF. The CDR3 nucleotides are TGTGCCAGCAGAAACCACCCCAATCAGCCCCAGCATTTT.

The V call is TRBV5-4, the J call TRBJ2-7, with 13 bases aligning to TRBD2. Germline V gene lookup returns CDR1 SGHNT and CDR2 YYREEE (reference sequence). Unmatched junction bases numbered 6, after V lost 4 bases and J lost 5 bases. The CDR3 has 15 residues. CDR3 amino acids: CASSPGLAGLDEQYF. The CDR3, as DNA: TGTGCCAGCAGCCCGGGACTAGCGGGGTTGGACGAGCAGTACTTC.

The genes are TRBV6-6 and TRBJ2-7; D is possibly TRBD2 (5 bases). The ends were cut back, 7 bases at V and 1 base at J, with 11 bases in the middle. Germline lookup yields CDR1 MNHNY and CDR2 SVGAGI (reference sequence). The CDR3 sequence is 13 residues long. The CDR3 protein is CASTGVGSYEQYF. The CDR3 DNA sequence: TGTGCCAGCACCGGGGTAGGGTCCTACGAGCAGTACTTC.

This clone occurred once. The chain is built from TRBV4-2 and TRBJ1-5, with D possibly being TRBD1 (6 bases). The CDR3 loop spans 16 amino acids. Trimming shortened V by 0 bases and J by 2 bases, and 11 bases separated the two germline ends. The V gene's germline CDR1 is LGHNA and CDR2 YNFKEQ. CDR3 DNA: TGTGCCAGCAGCCAAGAAAGGGGGGCCCGCAATCAGCCCCAGCATTTT. The encoded protein is CASSQERGARNQPQHF.

The chain couples TRBV21-1 to TRBJ2-5. TRBV21-1 is annotated as a pseudogene. The CDR3 loop spans 16 amino acids. The CDR3 region has the DNA TGTGCCAGCAGCAACTTAGGGGAGCCCGGTCGGGAGACCCAGTACTTC. Protein: CASSNLGEPGRETQYF.

V and J are TRBV30 and TRBJ1-5, with 7 bases matching TRBD1. The CDR3 sequence is 13 residues long. The V and J ends lost 5 bases and 3 bases, in that order; junction bases with no gene match: 4. The germline gives CDR1 GTSNPN, CDR2 SVGIG (reference sequence). CDR3 in amino acids: CAWDRDPNQPQHF. The CDR3 nucleotides read TGTGCCTGGGACAGGGACCCCAATCAGCCCCAGCATTTT.

The chain carries TRBV29-1 and TRBJ2-1; 12 nucleotides line up with TRBD2. The CDR3 has 17 residues. Germline loops: CDR1 SQVTM, CDR2 ANQGSEA. V dropped 0 bases and J dropped 5; count of bases not matched to a gene: 8. Here the CDR3 reads CSVEDILLAGGHNEQFF. The CDR3 DNA sequence: TGCAGCGTTGAAGATATTTTACTAGCGGGAGGTCACAATGAGCAGTTCTTC.

This chain joins TRBV25-1 and TRBJ2-7; TRBD1 agrees at 7 bases. V lost 2 bases and J lost 3; bases outside the gene matches: 4. Per germline, CDR1 MGHDK and CDR2 SYGVNS. CDR3 length: 14 amino acids. This CDR3 is CASSEVTGNYEQYF. The CDR3 DNA reads TGTGCCAGCAGTGAAGTGACAGGGAACTACGAGCAGTACTTC.

The chain is built from TRBV6-1 and TRBJ1-1; 12 nucleotides align to TRBD1. The CDR3 sequence is 15 residues long. The germline gives CDR1 MNHNS, CDR2 SASEGT. V trimming: 8 bases; J trimming: 5 bases; junction bases outside the gene matches: 9. CDR3 protein: CASEPGQGARTEAFF. The CDR3 DNA is TGTGCCAGCGAACCGGGACAGGGGGCAAGAACTGAAGCTTTCTTT.

J is TRBJ2-7 and V is TRBV27, with 9 bases matching TRBD1. With V trimmed by 0 bases and J by 6 bases, 9 bases remained unmatched. In germline, CDR1 is MNHEY, CDR2 SMNVEV (reference sequence). The CDR3 is 16 amino acids. CDR3: CASSLSGQGPVFEQYF. For the CDR3, the DNA is TGTGCCAGCAGTTTATCGGGACAGGGACCGGTCTTCGAGCAGTACTTC.

In this sample, this clone turned up a few times. This chain joins TRBV19 and TRBJ1-1, with D uncertain. From germline, CDR1 is LNHDA and CDR2 SQIVND (reference sequence). Trimming took 7 bases from V and 4 from J, leaving 13 bases between them. This CDR3 spans 13 amino acids. CDR3 sequence reads: CASTPFRGTEAFF. The DNA for the CDR3 is TGTGCCAGTACCCCCTTCCGGGGCACTGAAGCTTTCTTT.

The rearrangement uses TRBV6-1 and TRBJ1-3; no clear D. This CDR3 region has 16 residues. V lost 1 base to trimming and J lost 0 bases, with 10 bases between them. CDR1 is MNHNS, CDR2 SASEGT, per germline. CDR3 sequence (DNA): TGTGCCAGCAGTGAAGACAGCAACTCCTCTGGAAACACCATATATTTT. It specifies CASSEDSNSSGNTIYF.

The V call is TRBV13, the J call TRBJ2-3; perhaps D is TRBD1 or TRBD2 (5 bases each). Looked up from germline, CDR1 is PRHDT and CDR2 is FYEKMQ (reference sequence). Trimming removed 5 bases from V and 2 bases from J, with 14 bases in between. The CDR3 is made up of 15 amino acids. For the CDR3, the DNA is TGTGCCAGCAGCCCAAGGGACGGATACACAGATACGCAGTATTTT. Translating gives CASSPRDGYTDTQYF.

This clone was detected only once. The V call is TRBV2, the J call TRBJ1-2, with 7 nucleotides matching TRBD1. V was clipped by 0 bases and J by 2 bases; unmatched bases: 9. CDR3 length equals 17 residues. The germline CDR1 and CDR2 sequences are SNHLY and FYNNEI. The CDR3 DNA follows: TGTGCCAGCAGTGAAGCGACGAGACAGGGATCCAACTATGGCTACACCTTC. This sequence encodes CASSEATRQGSNYGYTF.

In DNA, the CDR3 is TGTGCCAGCAGCCCGGCAGGCAAAGCTTTCTTT. Translated, it gives CASSPAGKAFF. J is TRBJ1-1 and V is TRBV7-6; D unclear. CDR1 and CDR2 (germline): SGHVS, FNYEAQ. V lost 5 bases and J 9 bases, leaving 10 bases between the germline ends. This CDR3 has 11 amino acids.

The chain joins TRBV19 to TRBJ1-4, with D tentatively TRBD1 (5 bases). V gave up 2 bases and J gave up 12 bases, with 16 bases separating them. This CDR3 has 14 residues. The V gene's germline CDR1 is LNHDA and CDR2 SQIVND (reference sequence). The DNA of the CDR3 is TGTGCCAGTAGTATAAGGGCAGGGACGAAGGAACTGTTTTTT. This sequence encodes CASSIRAGTKELFF.

The chain carries TRBV29-1 and TRBJ2-5; D gene ambiguous. CDR1 SQVTM and CDR2 ANQGSEA come from the germline V gene. The V and J ends lost 5 bases and 3 bases respectively, with 7 bases between them. This CDR3 region has 11 residues. The DNA for the CDR3 is TGCAGCGTTAAAAGTAAAGAGACCCAGTACTTC. Its protein product is CSVKSKETQYF.

Regarding this clone: In the same sample, other DNA sequences code for this CDR3. The J gene is TRBJ2-1, the V gene TRBV6-5; 7 bases fit TRBD2. Trimming cost V 2 bases and J 0 bases; bases outside gene matches: 1. CDR3 length: 15 amino acids. Germline loops: CDR1 MNHEY, CDR2 SVGAGI. The CDR3 DNA sequence: TGTGCCAGCAGTTACGGCGGGAGCTCCTACAATGAGCAGTTCTTC. Translating it yields CASSYGGSSYNEQFF.

This clone has just one count. V usage is TRBV27 and J usage is TRBJ2-3, with 8 bases lining up with TRBD2. V lost 3 bases, J lost 0 bases, and 2 bases stayed unmatched. This CDR3 comprises 15 residues. Per the germline V gene, CDR1 is MNHEY and CDR2 is SMNVEV (reference sequence). CDR3 DNA sequence: TGTGCCAGCAGTTTCGGGGGGGCGAGCACAGATACGCAGTATTTT. It encodes CASSFGGASTDTQYF.

This clone was recorded once. The rearrangement uses TRBV28 and TRBJ2-7, with D tentatively TRBD1 (7 bases). V lost 4 bases and J 7 bases, leaving 14 bases between the germline ends. Germline V gives CDR1 MDHEN, CDR2 SYDVKM. The CDR3 extends over 13 amino acids. CDR3 region: CASSSTGAGEQYF. The CDR3 DNA reads as TGTGCCAGCAGTTCCACAGGGGCGGGGGAGCAGTACTTC.

This clone has just one count. The chain has TRBV4-3 and TRBJ2-3; 10 bases map to TRBD2. CDR3 length: 19 residues. Germline-derived CDR1 and CDR2 are LGHNA and YSLEER. V lost 0 bases and J lost 4; bases outside the gene matches: 13. CDR3 sequence reads: CASSQEDSGRFWGADTQYF. For the CDR3, the DNA is TGCGCCAGCAGCCAAGAGGATAGCGGGAGGTTTTGGGGCGCAGATACGCAGTATTTT.

The chain joins TRBV5-6 to TRBJ1-6; perhaps TRBD1 as D (5 bases). Trimming took 2 bases from V and 9 from J, leaving 12 bases between them. The CDR3 consists of 14 residues. Germline V CDR1 and CDR2: SGHDT, YYEEEE. The CDR3 loop reads CASSLPGAGSPLHF. CDR3 DNA: TGTGCCAGCAGCTTACCCGGGGCGGGTTCACCCCTCCACTTT.

The chain carries TRBV7-8 and TRBJ1-4, with 9 bases lining up with TRBD1. The V gene end was trimmed by 1 base and the J gene end by 7 bases; junction bases not matched to a gene: 7. This CDR3 is 16 amino acids long. Looked up from germline, CDR1 is SGHVS and CDR2 is FQNEAQ. CDR3: CASSLGGGQGGEKLFF. The CDR3 region has the DNA TGTGCCAGCAGCTTAGGAGGGGGACAGGGCGGTGAAAAACTGTTTTTT.

Only a few counts were recorded for this clone. The CDR3 protein is CASRQGAGSYEQYF. Written as DNA, the CDR3 is TGTGCCAGCAGGCAGGGGGCGGGATCCTACGAGCAGTACTTC. The rearrangement links TRBV6-1 to TRBJ2-7; 8 bases align to TRBD1. This CDR3 region has 14 residues. The germline CDR1 and CDR2 sequences are MNHNS and SASEGT. The V and J ends lost 6 bases and 1 base, in that order; junction bases with no gene match: 5.

The chain carries TRBV7-9 and TRBJ1-5; TRBD1 aligns across 9 bases. J lost 0 bases, V lost 5 bases, and 11 bases had no gene match. The CDR3 is made up of 18 amino acids. Germline V CDR1 and CDR2: SEHNR, FQNEAQ (reference sequence). The CDR3 nucleotides read TGTGCCAGCAGCGGACCGGGACAGGGTACCTATAGCAATCAGCCCCAGCATTTT. This gives the protein CASSGPGQGTYSNQPQHF.